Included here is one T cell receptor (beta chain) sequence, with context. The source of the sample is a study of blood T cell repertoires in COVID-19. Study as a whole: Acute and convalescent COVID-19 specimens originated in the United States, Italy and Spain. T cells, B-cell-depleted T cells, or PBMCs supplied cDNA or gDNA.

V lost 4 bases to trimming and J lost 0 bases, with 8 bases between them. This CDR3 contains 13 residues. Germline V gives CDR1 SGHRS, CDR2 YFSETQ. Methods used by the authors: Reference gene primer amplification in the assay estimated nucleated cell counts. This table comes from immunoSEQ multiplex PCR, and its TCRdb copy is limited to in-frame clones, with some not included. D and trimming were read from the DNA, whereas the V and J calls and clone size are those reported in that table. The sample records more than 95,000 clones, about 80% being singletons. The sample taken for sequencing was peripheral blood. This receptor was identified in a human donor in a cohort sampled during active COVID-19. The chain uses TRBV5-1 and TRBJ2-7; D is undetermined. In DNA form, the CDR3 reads TGCGCCAGCAGCATCGACACCTCCTACGAGCAGTACTTC. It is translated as CASSIDTSYEQYF.